This TCR beta chain was obtained from a study of Graves' ophthalmopathy and Graves' hyperthyroidism. From germline, CDR1 is SNHLY and CDR2 FYNNEI. Trimming at V came to 4 bases and at J to 9 bases, leaving 0 bases not matched to a gene. The CDR3 contains 11 residues. CDR3 regions of TCR beta were amplified from RNA transcripts. The workflow started with a first-round RT-PCR run with HTBI primers and then moved on to a second-round multiplex PCR. TCRdb independently ran MiXCR on the multiplex PCR reads; one entry per CDR3 protein. The table lists 360,000 or so distinct CDR3 sequences, around 16% of them singletons.

Sequenced sample: peripheral blood. This sequence joins TRBV2 and TRBJ1-5; 7 bases are shared with TRBD1. The clonotype comes from a woman younger than 30 with Graves' ophthalmopathy. Here the CDR3 reads CASSGQGPQHF. The DNA for the CDR3 is TGTGCCAGCAGTGGACAGGGGCCCCAGCATTTT.